The rows below give T cell receptor beta chains drawn from one sample of a study of regulatory T cells in long-lasting Graves disease. TCRdb re-called the multiplex PCR reads through MiXCR, storing one row per CDR3 protein. The sample lists about 470,000 distinct CDR3 sequences; less than 25% were seen once. The sample in question was peripheral blood mononuclear cells (PBMCs), obtained when the disease was refractory, from a patient treated with antithyroid drugs. The receptors here all came from a female donor with Graves disease. Both conserved end residues are part of each CDR3. A D gene is named only where the DNA matches it firmly. Expanded clones get a size class; other rows say once, few or many, or leave the size out.

v_gene,len,abundance,d_gene,j_gene,CDR3aa,CDR3nt
TRBV6-9,20,NA,TRBD2,TRBJ2-1,CASSYSRDWTSANSYNEQFF,TGTGCCAGCAGTTATTCCCGGGACTGGACTAGCGCTAACTCCTACAATGAGCAGTTCTTC
TRBV7-8,14,few,TRBD1,TRBJ2-7,CASSRTGVVYEQYF,TGTGCCAGCAGCCGGACAGGCGTCGTCTACGAGCAGTACTTC
TRBV6-5,13,once,NA,TRBJ2-7,CASSLVGGWEQYF,TGTGCCAGCAGTTTGGTCGGGGGATGGGAGCAGTACTTC
TRBV6-2/TRBV6-3,14,many,NA,TRBJ2-7,CASAYRDTTYEQYF,TGTGCCAGCGCGTACCGGGACACCACCTACGAGCAGTACTTC
TRBV6-1,12,NA,NA,TRBJ1-2,CASRGRGGGYTF,TGTGCCAGCAGGGGCAGGGGCGGCGGCTACACCTTC
TRBV19,14,few,NA,TRBJ2-7,CASSINSVSYEQYF,TGTGCCAGTAGTATAAATTCGGTGTCCTACGAGCAGTACTTC
TRBV12-3/TRBV12-4,13,many,NA,TRBJ1-1,CASSPGRVTEAFF,TGTGCCAGCAGTCCAGGACGGGTCACTGAAGCTTTCTTT
TRBV5-1,12,NA,NA,TRBJ2-3,CASSFSGNTQYF,TGCGCCAGCAGCTTCTCAGGAAATACGCAGTATTTT
TRBV28,20,many,NA,TRBJ1-1,CASSLRIRAQGMRGFSEAFF,TGTGCCAGCAGCTTGAGGATCCGGGCCCAGGGGATGAGGGGATTTTCTGAAGCTTTCTTT
TRBV6-1,14,NA,TRBD2,TRBJ2-7,CASSAREGSYEQYF,TGTGCCAGCAGTGCTCGGGAGGGGTCCTACGAGCAGTACTTC
TRBV19,14,few,NA,TRBJ1-6,CASSTQGDNSPLHF,TGTGCCAGTAGTACACAGGGCGATAATTCACCCCTCCACTTT
TRBV27,15,many,NA,TRBJ2-7,CASSPHLTELDEQYF,TGTGCCAGCAGTCCCCATTTAACGGAGCTCGACGAGCAGTACTTC
TRBV30,14,NA,NA,TRBJ1-3,CAWSVSSSGNTIYF,TGTGCCTGGAGTGTGAGTAGCTCTGGAAACACCATATATTTT
TRBV20-1,14,few,NA,TRBJ2-5,CSARSNRNQETQYF,TGCAGTGCTAGATCGAATAGGAACCAAGAGACCCAGTACTTC
TRBV5-6,15,NA,TRBD1,TRBJ2-7,CASSLRFTGAPEQYF,TGTGCCAGCAGCTTGAGATTCACAGGGGCACCCGAGCAGTACTTC
TRBV5-1,15,many,TRBD1,TRBJ1-5,CASSPGQGGYQPQHF,TGTGCCAGCAGCCCTGGACAGGGAGGTTATCAGCCCCAGCATTTT
TRBV2,14,few,TRBD1,TRBJ2-5,CASTTTGGRETQYF,TGTGCCAGCACCACGACAGGGGGCCGGGAGACCCAGTACTTC
TRBV7-9,14,few,TRBD2,TRBJ2-1,CASRVAGAYNEQFF,TGTGCCAGCAGGGTAGCGGGAGCTTACAATGAGCAGTTCTTC
TRBV28,13,few,NA,TRBJ1-1,CASTFRGLAEAFF,TGTGCCAGCACCTTTCGGGGTCTGGCTGAAGCTTTCTTT
TRBV11-2,18,many,TRBD1,TRBJ1-2,CASSFPTGTGGSNYGYTF,TGTGCCAGCAGCTTCCCGACCGGGACAGGGGGAAGTAACTATGGCTACACCTTC
TRBV6-5,13,many,NA,TRBJ1-1,CASSWAGTAEAFF,TGTGCCAGCAGTTGGGCGGGAACGGCTGAAGCTTTCTTT
TRBV10-3,17,few,TRBD2,TRBJ2-7,CATLQSRTSGKHYEQYF,TGTGCCACCCTACAATCACGGACTAGCGGAAAACACTACGAGCAGTACTTC
TRBV6-1,16,NA,TRBD1,TRBJ2-3,CASSADRGPALDTQYF,TGTGCCAGCAGTGCGGACAGGGGGCCTGCATTGGATACGCAGTATTTT
TRBV7-9,16,NA,NA,TRBJ1-2,CASSRPGFSPNYGYTF,TGTGCCAGCAGCCGTCCAGGGTTTTCTCCTAACTATGGCTACACCTTC
TRBV20-1,11,few,NA,TRBJ1-2,CSARDQRGYTF,TGCAGTGCTAGAGACCAACGAGGCTACACCTTC
TRBV5-1,15,many,TRBD1,TRBJ2-2,CASSLGRGRTGELFF,TGTGCCAGCAGCTTGGGCAGGGGGCGAACCGGGGAGCTGTTTTTT
TRBV20-1,13,few,TRBD2,TRBJ2-3,CSVTSGSMVTQYF,TGCAGTGTTACTAGCGGGAGTATGGTAACGCAGTATTTT
TRBV6-1,19,many,TRBD1,TRBJ1-6,CASSKSMTGIDVGNSPLHF,TGTGCCAGCAGCAAATCTATGACAGGGATCGACGTGGGGAATTCACCCCTCCACTTT
TRBV19,16,NA,NA,TRBJ2-7,CASSTENSGRRYEQYF,TGTGCCAGTAGTACAGAGAACTCGGGACGCCGCTACGAGCAGTACTTC
TRBV15,17,many,NA,TRBJ1-5,CATSRDPGGRSNQPQHF,TGTGCCACCAGCAGAGATCCTGGCGGTAGGAGCAATCAGCCCCAGCATTTT
TRBV5-1,15,NA,TRBD1,TRBJ1-5,CASSPGPGQGNLAHF,TGCGCCAGCAGCCCAGGCCCGGGACAGGGGAATTTGGCGCATTTT
TRBV7-9,12,many,NA,TRBJ2-2,CASSQGPGELFF,TGCGCCAGCAGCCAGGGTCCCGGGGAGCTGTTTTTT
TRBV9,15,few,NA,TRBJ1-4,CASSVSGGTNEKLFF,TGTGCCAGCAGCGTATCCGGGGGAACTAATGAAAAACTGTTTTTT
TRBV27,16,NA,TRBD2,TRBJ2-6,CASSKREGLGANVLTF,TGTGCCAGCAGTAAAAGGGAGGGCCTTGGGGCCAACGTCCTGACTTTC
TRBV29-1,13,NA,NA,TRBJ1-2,CSGLRGLGYGYTF,TGCAGCGGACTCCGTGGGTTGGGCTATGGCTACACCTTC
TRBV18,13,NA,NA,TRBJ2-3,CASSKDSTDTQYF,TGTGCCAGCTCAAAGGACAGCACAGATACGCAGTATTTT
TRBV19,15,once,TRBD1,TRBJ1-3,CASTEDREYGNTIYF,TGTGCCAGTACCGAAGACAGGGAGTATGGAAACACCATATATTTT
TRBV5-1,15,many,NA,TRBJ1-1,CASSLAGGLSAEAFF,TGCGCCAGCAGCTTGGCGGGGGGGTTGAGCGCTGAAGCTTTCTTT
TRBV24-1,14,few,TRBD2,TRBJ2-7,CATSVGAGGHEQYF,TGTGCCACCAGTGTAGGAGCGGGAGGGCACGAGCAGTACTTC
TRBV7-2,16,NA,TRBD1,TRBJ2-3,CASSPATGGYTDTQYF,TGTGCCAGCAGCCCCGCGACAGGGGGTTACACAGATACGCAGTATTTT
TRBV30,14,NA,NA,TRBJ1-2,CAWSVRGGRNGYTF,TGTGCCTGGAGTGTACGGGGGGGAAGGAATGGCTACACCTTC
TRBV4-1,14,NA,NA,TRBJ1-4,CASSQARGNEKLFF,TGCGCCAGCAGCCAAGCCAGGGGTAATGAAAAACTGTTTTTT
TRBV11-1,15,NA,NA,TRBJ2-3,CASSYSPLGTDTQYF,TGTGCCAGCAGCTATAGCCCGCTCGGCACAGATACGCAGTATTTT
TRBV28,13,many,NA,TRBJ1-6,CASSRRNASPLHF,TGTGCCAGCAGCAGGCGCAATGCTTCACCCCTCCACTTT
TRBV6-1,14,many,NA,TRBJ1-2,CASSQLTDNYGYTF,TGTGCCAGCAGCCAACTCACGGATAACTATGGCTACACCTTC
TRBV6-1,14,many,NA,TRBJ1-2,CASSHRDPNYGYTF,TGTGCCAGCAGTCACAGAGATCCCAACTATGGCTACACCTTC
TRBV9,14,few,NA,TRBJ2-7,CASSVGRSSYEQYF,TGTGCCAGCAGCGTAGGTCGGAGCTCCTACGAGCAGTACTTC
TRBV20-1,13,NA,NA,TRBJ2-1,CSARAHQGNEQFF,TGCAGTGCTAGGGCCCACCAGGGGAATGAGCAGTTCTTC
TRBV28,14,many,TRBD1,TRBJ2-2,CASRPTGDTGELFF,TGTGCCAGCAGGCCGACAGGGGACACCGGGGAGCTGTTTTTT
TRBV30,14,few,TRBD1,TRBJ2-7,CAWRGTAWVHEQYF,TGTGCCTGGAGGGGGACAGCTTGGGTCCACGAGCAGTACTTC
TRBV28,13,many,NA,TRBJ1-1,CASSLYPNTEAFF,TGTGCCAGCAGCCTTTATCCGAACACTGAAGCTTTCTTT
TRBV5-6,12,many,NA,TRBJ2-7,CASSRLTYEQYF,TGTGCTAGCAGCCGACTTACCTACGAGCAGTACTTC
TRBV20-1,14,many,TRBD1,TRBJ2-6,CSAQGATGANVLTF,TGCAGTGCTCAGGGGGCTACTGGGGCCAACGTCCTGACTTTC
TRBV5-1,13,few,NA,TRBJ2-7,CASSWRSSYEQYF,TGCGCCAGCAGTTGGCGGAGCTCCTACGAGCAGTACTTC